The rows below give T cell receptor beta chains drawn from one sample of a study of tumor and adjacent non-tumor tissue in lung cancer. MiXCR, applied by TCRdb to the multiplex PCR reads, yields one record per CDR3 protein. The table has about 85,000 distinct CDR3 sequences, 61% seen once. Material: lung tumor tissue. Receptors originate from a man between 65 and 85 years old with non-small cell lung cancer. CDR3s include the opening cysteine and the closing phenylalanine or tryptophan. Each record gives: D gene, clone size, V gene, J gene, CDR3 protein, CDR3 DNA. A D gene is named only where the DNA matches it firmly. For some rows the clone size is stated as once, few or many, or as a class when expanded; others skip it.

d_gene: .; abundance: .; v_gene: TRBV6-5; j_gene: TRBJ1-2; CDR3aa: CASSSNDRLYGYTF; CDR3nt: TGTGCCAGCAGTTCGAACGACAGGTTATATGGTTACACCTTC
d_gene: TRBD1; abundance: many; v_gene: TRBV5-6; j_gene: TRBJ2-3; CDR3aa: CASSPGTGVSDTQYF; CDR3nt: TGTGCCAGCAGCCCAGGGACAGGGGTCTCAGATACGCAGTATTTT
d_gene: .; abundance: many; v_gene: TRBV11-2; j_gene: TRBJ2-7; CDR3aa: CASSLAEGAGTYEQYF; CDR3nt: TGTGCCAGCAGCTTAGCAGAAGGGGCAGGGACCTACGAGCAGTACTTC
d_gene: TRBD2; abundance: many; v_gene: TRBV20-1; j_gene: TRBJ2-1; CDR3aa: CSPSGRTGYNEQFF; CDR3nt: TGCAGTCCGAGCGGGAGGACGGGGTACAATGAGCAGTTCTTC
d_gene: .; abundance: few; v_gene: TRBV28; j_gene: TRBJ1-4; CDR3aa: CASSLTQGGEKLFF; CDR3nt: TGTGCCAGCAGTTTAACCCAGGGAGGGGAAAAACTGTTTTTT
d_gene: .; abundance: .; v_gene: TRBV20-1; j_gene: TRBJ2-7; CDR3aa: CSVRTVYEQYF; CDR3nt: TGCAGTGTAAGGACGGTCTACGAGCAGTACTTC
d_gene: .; abundance: .; v_gene: TRBV30; j_gene: TRBJ2-2; CDR3aa: CAWSVPDSEVEELFF; CDR3nt: TGTGCCTGGAGTGTACCGGACAGTGAGGTCGAGGAGCTGTTTTTT
d_gene: .; abundance: few; v_gene: TRBV28; j_gene: TRBJ1-2; CDR3aa: CASSLRMGRRNYGYTF; CDR3nt: TGTGCCAGCAGTTTAAGGATGGGACGGAGGAACTATGGCTACACCTTC
d_gene: .; abundance: many; v_gene: TRBV24-1; j_gene: TRBJ2-1; CDR3aa: CATAGTPFENEQFF; CDR3nt: TGTGCCACCGCCGGGACACCTTTCGAAAATGAGCAGTTCTTC
d_gene: .; abundance: many; v_gene: TRBV6-1; j_gene: TRBJ1-4; CDR3aa: CASSENGGNEKLFF; CDR3nt: TGTGCCAGCAGTGAAAATGGCGGAAATGAAAAACTGTTTTTT
d_gene: .; abundance: .; v_gene: TRBV12-3/TRBV12-4; j_gene: TRBJ2-7; CDR3aa: CASIIQDINPYEQYF; CDR3nt: TGTGCCAGCATCATACAGGACATCAACCCCTACGAGCAGTACTTC
d_gene: TRBD1; abundance: .; v_gene: TRBV30; j_gene: TRBJ1-1; CDR3aa: CALRGQGGTETFF; CDR3nt: TGTGCCCTTCGGGGACAGGGAGGAACTGAAACTTTCTTT
d_gene: .; abundance: .; v_gene: TRBV28; j_gene: TRBJ2-6; CDR3aa: CASSSIKASGANVLTF; CDR3nt: TGTGCCAGCAGCAGCATCAAAGCCTCTGGGGCCAACGTCCTGACTTTC
d_gene: TRBD2; abundance: .; v_gene: TRBV25-1; j_gene: TRBJ2-7; CDR3aa: CASSLAGGAEEQYF; CDR3nt: TGTGCCAGCAGTTTAGCGGGGGGGGCTGAAGAGCAGTACTTC
d_gene: TRBD1; abundance: medium-sized; v_gene: TRBV6-1; j_gene: TRBJ1-2; CDR3aa: CASAPPDRANYGYTF; CDR3nt: TGTGCCAGCGCCCCCCCGGACAGGGCTAACTATGGCTACACCTTC
d_gene: TRBD1; abundance: once; v_gene: TRBV28; j_gene: TRBJ2-5; CDR3aa: CASSFPGQGLQEAQYF; CDR3nt: TGTGCCAGCAGTTTCCCGGGACAGGGGCTTCAAGAGGCCCAGTACTTC
d_gene: TRBD1; abundance: .; v_gene: TRBV28; j_gene: TRBJ1-2; CDR3aa: CASSPNRGDGYTF; CDR3nt: TGTGCCAGCAGTCCGAACAGGGGTGATGGCTACACCTTC
d_gene: .; abundance: .; v_gene: TRBV6-1; j_gene: TRBJ2-2; CDR3aa: CASKRGHRTAGGLLF; CDR3nt: TGTGCCAGCAAACGGGGACACCGGACGGCCGGGGGGCTGTTATTT
d_gene: .; abundance: .; v_gene: TRBV5-1; j_gene: TRBJ2-7; CDR3aa: CASSLLDPYQQYF; CDR3nt: TGCGCCAGCAGCCTTCTTGACCCGTACCAGCAGTACTTC
d_gene: .; abundance: few; v_gene: TRBV4-1; j_gene: TRBJ2-7; CDR3aa: CATSPCRYSYEQYF; CDR3nt: TGCGCCACCTCGCCGTGCCGGTACTCCTACGAGCAATACTTC
d_gene: .; abundance: few; v_gene: TRBV5-1; j_gene: TRBJ2-1; CDR3aa: CASSPSGALNEQFF; CDR3nt: TGCGCCAGCAGCCCCTCAGGGGCCCTGAATGAGCAGTTCTTC
d_gene: TRBD1; abundance: medium-sized; v_gene: TRBV5-6; j_gene: TRBJ2-7; CDR3aa: CASSLGEDRAFYEQYF; CDR3nt: TGTGCCAGCAGCTTGGGAGAGGACAGGGCCTTCTACGAGCAGTACTTC
d_gene: TRBD1; abundance: many; v_gene: TRBV6-1; j_gene: TRBJ2-2; CDR3aa: CASSVTGDGELFF; CDR3nt: TGTGCCAGCAGTGTTACAGGGGACGGGGAGCTGTTTTTT
d_gene: .; abundance: .; v_gene: TRBV6-1; j_gene: TRBJ2-2; CDR3aa: CASKRGHQKAVELFF; CDR3nt: TGTGCCAGCAAACGGGGACACCAGAAGGCCGTGGAGCTATTTTTT
d_gene: TRBD2; abundance: many; v_gene: TRBV20-1; j_gene: TRBJ2-1; CDR3aa: CSARSPGGFYNEQFF; CDR3nt: TGCAGTGCTAGGAGCCCGGGGGGTTTCTACAATGAGCAGTTCTTC
d_gene: TRBD2; abundance: once; v_gene: TRBV6-5; j_gene: TRBJ2-7; CDR3aa: CVSSLIGTSGYEQYF; CDR3nt: TGTGTCAGCAGCCTTATCGGGACTAGCGGCTACGAACAGTACTTC
d_gene: .; abundance: .; v_gene: TRBV29-1; j_gene: TRBJ2-5; CDR3aa: CSAISAEGGETQYF; CDR3nt: TGCAGCGCCATCTCAGCGGAGGGGGGGGAGACCCAGTACTTC
d_gene: .; abundance: .; v_gene: TRBV29-1; j_gene: TRBJ1-4; CDR3aa: CSVRRAERLFF; CDR3nt: TGCAGTGTTCGGCGGGCTGAAAGACTGTTTTTT
d_gene: TRBD1; abundance: .; v_gene: TRBV5-4; j_gene: TRBJ2-5; CDR3aa: CASSQSLAGGPETQYF; CDR3nt: TGTGCCAGCAGCCAGTCGCTGGCAGGGGGCCCGGAGACTCAGTACTTC